The 6 T cell receptor beta chains reported below all come from one sample, sequenced in a study of blood T cell repertoires in COVID-19. Measured with immunoSEQ multiplex PCR; TCRdb has only the in-frame clones, and not every one. The sample includes roughly 250,000 clones, 75% to 90% seen only once; the top ten take 3.5% to 5.5%. Sequencing input: PBMCs or T cells enriched from blood (not recorded which). The source is a woman in her thirties who had recovered from COVID-19.

Here the CDR3 DNA reads TGCGCCAGCAGCTCCAGGGACTTTGCTGCGGAGCTGTTTTTT. Translating it yields CASSSRDFAAELFF. The V call is TRBV5-1, the J call TRBJ2-2; tentatively, D is TRBD2 (6 bases). Germline V CDR1 and CDR2: SGHRS, YFSETQ. This CDR3 region has 14 residues. With 3 bases removed from V and 10 bases from J, the gap between germline ends came to 16 bases.

V usage is TRBV11-3 and J usage is TRBJ1-1, with D uncertain. The CDR3 is 12 amino acids. CDR1 and CDR2 from the germline V gene are SGHNT and YENEEA. V dropped 2 bases and J dropped 5 bases, with 6 bases sitting between them. CDR3 DNA sequence: TGTGCCAGCAGCTTAAGCGGAACTGAAGCTTTCTTT. Its translation is CASSLSGTEAFF. The full variable domain, its missing parts supplied by reference TRBV11-3 and TRBJ1-1, is EAGVVQSPRYKIIEKKQPVAFWCNPISGHNTLYWYLQNLGQGPELLIRYENEEAVDDSQLPKDRFSAERLKGVDSTLKIQPAELGDSAVYLCASSLSGTEAFFGQGTRLTVV.

This sequence joins TRBV28 and TRBJ2-1, with a possible D match to TRBD1 (5 bases). From germline, CDR1 is MDHEN and CDR2 SYDVKM. The CDR3 extends over 11 amino acids. With 5 bases removed from V and 10 bases from J, the gap between germline ends came to 9 bases. Written as DNA, the CDR3 is TGTGCCAGCAGTCCAGGGTACGAGCAGTTCTTC. As protein: CASSPGYEQFF.

The rearrangement links TRBV19 to TRBJ2-3, with TRBD1 as a possible D gene (7 bases). Germline CDR1 LNHDA, CDR2 SQIVND (reference sequence). Trimming removed 10 bases from V and 1 base from J, with 18 bases in between. The CDR3 is 15 amino acids. The CDR3 reads CATRGTEWGTDTQYF. DNA of the CDR3: TGTGCCACACGGGGGACAGAGTGGGGCACAGATACGCAGTATTTT.

The gene calls are TRBV19 and TRBJ1-3; no firm D call. The CDR3 covers 13 residues. V gave up 9 bases and J gave up 4 bases, with 13 bases separating them. Looked up from germline, CDR1 is LNHDA and CDR2 is SQIVND (reference sequence). CDR3 bases: TGTGCCAGCGTCTCGAGCCTGGGAAACACCATATATTTT. Its translation: CASVSSLGNTIYF.

The gene calls are TRBV15 and TRBJ2-7; D is possibly TRBD1 (5 bases). V lost 4 bases and J lost 3, with 22 bases in between. This CDR3 comprises 17 residues. Germline V gene data show CDR1 as LNHNV and CDR2 as YYDKDF (reference sequence). The CDR3, as DNA: TGTGCCACCAGCACACGACGACAGAAATCTCGTCTCTACGAGCAGTACTTC. Amino acids: CATSTRRQKSRLYEQYF.